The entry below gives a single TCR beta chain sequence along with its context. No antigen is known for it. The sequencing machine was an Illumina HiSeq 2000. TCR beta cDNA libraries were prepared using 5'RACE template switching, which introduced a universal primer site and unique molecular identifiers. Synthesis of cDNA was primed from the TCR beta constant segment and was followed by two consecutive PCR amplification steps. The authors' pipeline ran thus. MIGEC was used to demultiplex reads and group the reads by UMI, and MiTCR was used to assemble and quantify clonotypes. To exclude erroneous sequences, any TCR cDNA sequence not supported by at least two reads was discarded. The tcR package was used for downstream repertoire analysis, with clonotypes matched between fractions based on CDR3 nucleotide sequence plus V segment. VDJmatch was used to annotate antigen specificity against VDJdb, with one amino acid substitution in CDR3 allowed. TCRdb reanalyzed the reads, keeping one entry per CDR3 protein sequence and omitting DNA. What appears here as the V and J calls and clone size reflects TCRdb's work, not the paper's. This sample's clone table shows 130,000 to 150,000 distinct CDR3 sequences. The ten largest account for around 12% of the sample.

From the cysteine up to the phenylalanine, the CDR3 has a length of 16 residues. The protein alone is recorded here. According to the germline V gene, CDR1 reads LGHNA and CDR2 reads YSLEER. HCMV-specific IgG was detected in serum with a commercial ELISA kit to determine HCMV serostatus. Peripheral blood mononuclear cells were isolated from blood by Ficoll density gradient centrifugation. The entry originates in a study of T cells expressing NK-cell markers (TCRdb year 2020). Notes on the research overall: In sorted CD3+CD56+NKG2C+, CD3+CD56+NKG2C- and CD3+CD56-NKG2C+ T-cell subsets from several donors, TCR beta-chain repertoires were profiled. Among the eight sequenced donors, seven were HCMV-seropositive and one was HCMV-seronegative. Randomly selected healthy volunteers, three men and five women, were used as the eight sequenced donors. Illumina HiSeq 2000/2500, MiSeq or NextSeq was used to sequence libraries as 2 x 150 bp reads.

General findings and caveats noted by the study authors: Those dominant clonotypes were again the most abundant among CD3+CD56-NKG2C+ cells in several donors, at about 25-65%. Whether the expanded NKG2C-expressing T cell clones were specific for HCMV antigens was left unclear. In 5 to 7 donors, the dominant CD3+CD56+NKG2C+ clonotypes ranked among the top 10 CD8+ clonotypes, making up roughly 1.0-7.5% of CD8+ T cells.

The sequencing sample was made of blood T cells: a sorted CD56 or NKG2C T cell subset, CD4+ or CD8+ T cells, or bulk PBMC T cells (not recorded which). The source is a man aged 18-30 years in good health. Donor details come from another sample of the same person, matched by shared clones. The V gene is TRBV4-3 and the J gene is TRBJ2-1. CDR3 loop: CASSQELPQPYNEQFF.